Listed here are 16 T cell receptor beta chains from one sample, sequenced in a study of blood T cell repertoires in COVID-19 (dated by TCRdb to 2020 to 2022). The library was obtained by the immunoSEQ multiplex PCR assay. TCRdb's version of the immuneACCESS table is confined to in-frame rearrangements and falls short of the full clone set. An unresolved V gene accounts for under half of the shortfall where checked; the remainder is of unknown origin. In all, the sample holds fewer than 300,000 clones, and about nine tenths of those were seen once. Together, the top ten hold 6.3% of the sample. Sequenced: peripheral blood. Every receptor here comes from a woman between 45 and 65 years old with COVID-19, enrolled during active disease.

The J gene is TRBJ1-5, the V gene TRBV7-2; tentative D call: TRBD1 (5 bases). In germline, CDR1 is SGHTA, CDR2 FQGNSA. This CDR3 spans 16 amino acids. The V gene lost 5 bases and the J gene lost 3 bases, with 17 bases spanning the gap. The CDR3 DNA follows: TGTGCCAGCAGCCTGGGGGGGGGTAACGTCAATCAGCCCCAGCATTTT. Translation gives CASSLGGGNVNQPQHF.

The chain uses TRBV30 and TRBJ2-2, with a tentative D call TRBD2 (5 bases). Trimming pared 3 bases from V and 8 bases from J, leaving 22 bases between. The CDR3 length is 16 residues. Germline CDR1 reads GTSNPN; CDR2 reads SVGIG (reference sequence). The CDR3 DNA reads TGTGCCTGGAGGGACGGAACTAGGTGGAGTTGGGGGGAGCTGTTTTTT. Residues: CAWRDGTRWSWGELFF.

The V gene is TRBV9, the J gene TRBJ2-6; no reliable D call. CDR1 and CDR2 (germline): SGDLS, YYNGEE. Deletions cut 0 bases from V and 0 bases from J, with 7 bases between. The CDR3 is 16 amino acids. The CDR3 bases are TGTGCCAGCAGCGTAGGGTGGCCCTCTGGGGCCAACGTCCTGACTTTC. As protein: CASSVGWPSGANVLTF.

The V gene is TRBV27, the J gene TRBJ1-5; a weak D match, TRBD1 (5 bases). Germline V gives CDR1 MNHEY, CDR2 SMNVEV (reference sequence). The length of the CDR3 is 16 residues. Between the trimmed V and J ends, which lost 7 bases and 5 bases, there was a span of 21 bases. The CDR3 sequence is CASTPLGPGGDQPQHF. CDR3 DNA: TGTGCCAGCACCCCGCTGGGGCCCGGGGGTGATCAGCCCCAGCATTTT.

Details on this clone: This specimen includes other DNA sequences encoding the same CDR3. This sequence joins TRBV18 and TRBJ1-2, with TRBD1 matching 9 bases. CDR1 KGHSH and CDR2 LQKENI come from the germline V gene. After removal of 3 bases from V and 2 bases from J, the junction contained 4 bases not matched to a gene. This CDR3 region has 15 residues. CDR3 DNA sequence: TGTGCCAGCTCACCGGGACAGGGCCCGAACTATGGCTACACCTTC. It is translated as CASSPGQGPNYGYTF.

The chain joins TRBV11-2 to TRBJ2-1; TRBD2 aligns across 13 bases. Germline V lookup: CDR1 SGHAT, CDR2 FQNNGV. The CDR3 covers 18 residues. With V trimmed by 4 bases and J by 3 bases, 9 bases remained unmatched. The CDR3 DNA follows: TGTGCCAGCAGCTCTCCGGGACTAGCGGGATTCGGCTACAATGAGCAGTTCTTC. The encoded protein is CASSSPGLAGFGYNEQFF.

In its sample, this clone was seen once. The chain is built from TRBV5-1 and TRBJ2-7, with D possibly matching TRBD2 (6 bases). CDR3 length: 15 amino acids. Germline V gene lookup returns CDR1 SGHRS and CDR2 YFSETQ. V gave up 2 bases and J gave up 6 bases, with 18 bases separating them. In DNA form, the CDR3 reads TGCGCCAGCAGCTTTTCCCCCGGGAGTGATGGCGAGCAGTACTTC. Translating gives CASSFSPGSDGEQYF.

The J gene is TRBJ2-7, the V gene TRBV14, with D possibly TRBD2 on 6 matching bases. Trimming shortened V by 2 bases and J by 3 bases, and 11 bases separated the two germline ends. Germline CDR1 and CDR2: SGHDN and FVKESK. The length of the CDR3 is 14 residues. This chain's CDR3 is CASSQPGTDYEQYF. The CDR3 nucleotides read TGTGCCAGCAGCCAACCTGGGACTGACTACGAGCAGTACTTC.

The rearrangement joins TRBV24-1 to TRBJ2-3, with a weak D call TRBD2 (6 bases). The germline gives CDR1 KGHDR, CDR2 SFDVKD. CDR3 size: 17 residues. V was trimmed by 3 bases and J by 0 bases, leaving 15 bases between them. CDR3 bases: TGTGCCACCAGTGATCCCTCGGGAGACCCTAGCACAGATACGCAGTATTTT. It translates to CATSDPSGDPSTDTQYF.

The CDR3 DNA is TGTGCCAGCAGCCAGACTAGCGGTTATTACAATGAGCAGTTCTTC. It translates to CASSQTSGYYNEQFF. The chain is built from TRBV14 and TRBJ2-1; 9 bases are a match to TRBD2. CDR1 SGHDN and CDR2 FVKESK come from the germline V gene. This CDR3 region has 15 residues. Trimming removed 3 bases from V and 4 bases from J; junction bases left unmatched: 4. The complete variable domain, with remaining parts taken from reference TRBV14 and TRBJ2-1, reads EAGVTQFPSHSVIEKGQTVTLRCDPISGHDNLYWYRRVMGKEIKFLLHFVKESKQDESGMPNNRFLAERTGGTYSTLKVQPAELEDSGVYFCASSQTSGYYNEQFFGPGTRLTVL.

The count of this clone is one. The chain carries TRBV29-1 and TRBJ1-1; the D is unclear. The germline V gene has CDR1 SQVTM and CDR2 ANQGSEA. This CDR3 contains 13 residues. The V end lost 7 bases, the J end lost 3 bases, and 15 bases lay between the germline ends. This CDR3 is CSARRQRDTEAFF. CDR3 nucleotide sequence: TGCAGCGCCCGTCGGCAGCGCGACACTGAAGCTTTCTTT.

The V and J genes are TRBV15 and TRBJ2-7; TRBD1 matches 7 bases. The CDR3 totals 15 residues. Trimming cost V 3 bases and J 3 bases; bases outside gene matches: 8. The germline CDR1 and CDR2 sequences are LNHNV and YYDKDF (reference sequence). CDR3 bases: TGTGCCACCAGCAGGCCCCGACAGGGAGTCTACGAGCAGTACTTC. Amino acids: CATSRPRQGVYEQYF.

The genes are TRBV28 and TRBJ2-2; 7 positions match TRBD2. Trimming removed 2 bases from V and 1 base from J; junction bases left unmatched: 10. Germline V gives CDR1 MDHEN, CDR2 SYDVKM. The CDR3 is made up of 18 amino acids. CDR3 nucleotides: TGTGCCAGCAGTTTAGGGGAGGGGCTAGCGCGGAACACCGGGGAGCTGTTTTTT. It codes for CASSLGEGLARNTGELFF. Using reference TRBV28 and TRBJ2-2 for the parts outside the CDR3, the full variable domain is DVKVTQSSRYLVKRTGEKVFLECVQDMDHENMFWYRQDPGLGLRLIYFSYDVKMKEKGDIPEGYSVSREKKERFSLILESASTNQTSMYLCASSLGEGLARNTGELFFGEGSRLTVL.

The chain couples TRBV10-2 to TRBJ2-1; D is unresolved. Germline values: CDR1 WSHSY, CDR2 SAAADI. Trimming took 2 bases from V and 0 from J, leaving 8 bases between them. There are 15 residues in the CDR3. This chain's CDR3 is CASSEDSSSYNEQFF. The CDR3 nucleotides are TGCGCCAGCAGTGAGGACTCAAGCTCCTACAATGAGCAGTTCTTC.

The V gene is TRBV7-9, the J gene TRBJ2-5; TRBD2 matches at 13 bases. The CDR3 has 18 amino acids. J gave up 5 bases and V 0 bases, and 9 bases lay outside the gene matches. Per the germline V gene, CDR1 is SEHNR and CDR2 is FQNEAQ (reference sequence). The CDR3 DNA reads TGTGCCAGCAGCTTAGCTCTGGGACTAGCGGGATTTGATGAGACCCAGTACTTC. Translated, it gives CASSLALGLAGFDETQYF.

J is TRBJ1-1 and V is TRBV27, with 8 bases fitting TRBD1. The CDR3 is 17 amino acids. Germline V gene sequence: CDR1 MNHEY, CDR2 SMNVEV (reference sequence). Losses at the gene ends were 4 bases for V and 3 bases for J; bases not matched to a gene: 13. DNA for the CDR3: TGTGCCAGCAGTTCCACAGGGGGGACCCCCGAGGACACTGAAGCTTTCTTT. It is translated as CASSSTGGTPEDTEAFF.